The clone carrying this T cell receptor beta chain was seen many times. CDR1 is SQVTM, CDR2 ANQGSEA, per germline. The CDR3 is 12 residues long. Trimming removed 5 bases from V and 5 bases from J; junction bases left unmatched: 5. Template material for amplifying TCR beta CDR3 regions consisted of RNA transcripts. First-round RT-PCR of the TCR CDR3 relied on the HTBI primer set. From the multiplex PCR reads, TCRdb called clonotypes with MiXCR, one entry per CDR3 protein. The repertoire has about half a million distinct CDR3 sequences, 20% to 25% of them found once; the top ten carry about 53%. This specimen belongs to a study of T cells in Graves' hyperthyroidism and ophthalmopathy.

The chain recombines TRBV29-1 with TRBJ2-5; TRBD1 matches at 7 bases. The receptor was isolated from a woman in her 70s with Graves' ophthalmopathy. Sequences were obtained from blood. CDR3 sequence reads: CSVRDSGETQYF. CDR3 sequence (DNA): TGCAGCGTTCGGGACAGTGGCGAGACCCAGTACTTC.